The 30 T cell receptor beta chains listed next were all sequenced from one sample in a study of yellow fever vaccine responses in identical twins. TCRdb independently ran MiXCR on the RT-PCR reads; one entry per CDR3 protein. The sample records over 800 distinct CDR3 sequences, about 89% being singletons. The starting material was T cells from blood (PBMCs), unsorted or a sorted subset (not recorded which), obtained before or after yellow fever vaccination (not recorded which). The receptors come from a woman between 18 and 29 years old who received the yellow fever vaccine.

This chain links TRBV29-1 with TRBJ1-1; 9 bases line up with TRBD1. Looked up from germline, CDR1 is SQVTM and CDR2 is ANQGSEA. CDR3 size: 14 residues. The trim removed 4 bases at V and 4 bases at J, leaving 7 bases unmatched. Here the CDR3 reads CSVARDRDFTEAFF. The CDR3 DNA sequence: TGCAGCGTTGCCCGGGACAGGGATTTCACTGAAGCTTTCTTT. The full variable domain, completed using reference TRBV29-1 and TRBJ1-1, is SAVISQKPSRDICQRGTSLTIQCQVDSQVTMMFWYRQQPGQSLTLIATANQGSEATYESGFVIDKFPISRPNLTFSTLTVSNMSPEDSSIYLCSVARDRDFTEAFFGQGTRLTVV.

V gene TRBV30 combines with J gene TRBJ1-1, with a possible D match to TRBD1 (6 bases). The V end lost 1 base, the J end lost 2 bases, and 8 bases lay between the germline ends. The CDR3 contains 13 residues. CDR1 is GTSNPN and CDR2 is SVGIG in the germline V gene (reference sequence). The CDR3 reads CAWSGRGNTEAFF. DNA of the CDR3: TGTGCCTGGAGTGGCAGGGGTAACACTGAAGCTTTCTTT.

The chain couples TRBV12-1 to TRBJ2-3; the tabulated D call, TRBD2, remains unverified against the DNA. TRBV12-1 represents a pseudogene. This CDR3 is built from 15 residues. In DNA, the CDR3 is TGTGCCAGCAGCTTTGAGGGCTACGGCACAGATACGCAGTATTTT. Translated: CASSFEGYGTDTQYF.

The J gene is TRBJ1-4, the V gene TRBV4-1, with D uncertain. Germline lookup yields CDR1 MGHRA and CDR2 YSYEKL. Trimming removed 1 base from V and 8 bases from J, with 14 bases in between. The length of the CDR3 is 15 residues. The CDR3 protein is CASSQGPGFGEKLFF. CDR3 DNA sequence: TGCGCCAGCAGCCAAGGGCCGGGATTCGGCGAAAAACTGTTTTTT.

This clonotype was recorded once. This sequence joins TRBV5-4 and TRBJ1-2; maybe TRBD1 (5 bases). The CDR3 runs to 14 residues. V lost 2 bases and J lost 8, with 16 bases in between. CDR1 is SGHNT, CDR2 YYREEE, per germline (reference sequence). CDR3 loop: CASSFGRGPRGYTF. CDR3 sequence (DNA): TGTGCCAGCAGCTTTGGGAGGGGACCTCGGGGCTACACCTTC.

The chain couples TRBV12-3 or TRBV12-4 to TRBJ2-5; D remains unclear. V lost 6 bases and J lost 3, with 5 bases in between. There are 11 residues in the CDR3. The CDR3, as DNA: TGTGCCAGCAGAAGGGAAGAGACCCAGTACTTC. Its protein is CASRREETQYF.

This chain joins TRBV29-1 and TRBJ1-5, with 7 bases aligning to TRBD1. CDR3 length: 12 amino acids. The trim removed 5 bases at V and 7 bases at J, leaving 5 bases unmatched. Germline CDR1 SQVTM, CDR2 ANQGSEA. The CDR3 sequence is CSVRQGGQPQHF. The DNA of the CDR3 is TGCAGCGTTAGACAGGGCGGCCAGCCCCAGCATTTT.

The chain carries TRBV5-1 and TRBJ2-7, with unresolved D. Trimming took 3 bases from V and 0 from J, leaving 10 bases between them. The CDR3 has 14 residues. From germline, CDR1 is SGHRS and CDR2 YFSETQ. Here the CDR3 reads CASSSGPSSYEQYF. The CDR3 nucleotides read TGCGCCAGCAGCTCTGGGCCCTCCTCCTACGAGCAGTACTTC. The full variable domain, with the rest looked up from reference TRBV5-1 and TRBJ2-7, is KAGVTQTPRYLIKTRGQQVTLSCSPISGHRSVSWYQQTPGQGLQFLFEYFSETQRNKGNFPGRFSGRQFSNSRSEMNVSTLELGDSALYLCASSSGPSSYEQYFGPGTRLTVT.

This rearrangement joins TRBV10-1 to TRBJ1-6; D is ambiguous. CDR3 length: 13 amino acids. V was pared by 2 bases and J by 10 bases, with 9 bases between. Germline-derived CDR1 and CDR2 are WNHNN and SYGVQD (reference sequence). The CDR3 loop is CASSEGLGSPLHF. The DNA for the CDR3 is TGCGCCAGCAGTGAGGGTCTGGGGTCACCCCTCCACTTT.

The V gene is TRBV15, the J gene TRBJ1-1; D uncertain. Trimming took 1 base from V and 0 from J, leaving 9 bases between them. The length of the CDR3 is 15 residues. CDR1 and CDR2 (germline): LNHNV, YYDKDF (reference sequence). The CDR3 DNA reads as TGTGCCACCAGCAGAGTCGGGCTAATGAACACTGAAGCTTTCTTT. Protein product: CATSRVGLMNTEAFF. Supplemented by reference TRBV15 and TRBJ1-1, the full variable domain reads DAMVIQNPRYQVTQFGKPVTLSCSQTLNHNVMYWYQQKSSQAPKLLFHYYDKDFNNEADTPDNFQSRRPNTSFCFLDIRSPGLGDTAMYLCATSRVGLMNTEAFFGQGTRLTVV.

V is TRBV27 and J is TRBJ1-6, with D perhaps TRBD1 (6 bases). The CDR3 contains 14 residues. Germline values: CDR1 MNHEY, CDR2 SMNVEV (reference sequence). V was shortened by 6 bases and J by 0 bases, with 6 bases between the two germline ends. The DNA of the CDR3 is TGTGCCAGCAGACAGGGCTCCTATAATTCACCCCTCCACTTT. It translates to CASRQGSYNSPLHF.

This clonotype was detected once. CDR3 sequence: CSARAGGPRETQYF. CDR3 sequence (DNA): TGCAGTGCTAGAGCGGGGGGCCCCAGGGAGACCCAGTACTTC. The chain recombines TRBV20-1 with TRBJ2-5, with D maybe TRBD2 (7 bases). Germline CDR1 is DFQATT and CDR2 is SNEGSKA (reference sequence). Between the trimmed V and J ends, which lost 1 base and 5 bases, there was a span of 14 bases. The CDR3 consists of 14 residues.

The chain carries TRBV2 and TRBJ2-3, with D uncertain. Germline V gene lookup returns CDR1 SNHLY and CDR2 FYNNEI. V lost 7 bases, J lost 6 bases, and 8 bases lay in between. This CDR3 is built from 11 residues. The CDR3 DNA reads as TGTGCCAGCAACCGGTGGGATACGCAGTATTTT. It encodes CASNRWDTQYF.

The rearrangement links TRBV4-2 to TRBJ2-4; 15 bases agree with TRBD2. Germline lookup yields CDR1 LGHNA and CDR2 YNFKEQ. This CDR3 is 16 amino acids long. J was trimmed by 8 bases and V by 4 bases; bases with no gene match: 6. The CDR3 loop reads CASSRGLAGGQHIQYF. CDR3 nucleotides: TGTGCCAGCAGCCGAGGACTAGCGGGGGGGCAACACATTCAGTACTTC.

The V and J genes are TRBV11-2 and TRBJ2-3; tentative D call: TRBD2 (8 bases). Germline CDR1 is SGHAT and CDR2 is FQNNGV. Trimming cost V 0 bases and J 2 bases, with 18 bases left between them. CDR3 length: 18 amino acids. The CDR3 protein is CASSLEGTAGALTDTQYF. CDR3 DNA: TGTGCCAGCAGCTTAGAGGGGACAGCGGGAGCCCTCACAGATACGCAGTATTTT.

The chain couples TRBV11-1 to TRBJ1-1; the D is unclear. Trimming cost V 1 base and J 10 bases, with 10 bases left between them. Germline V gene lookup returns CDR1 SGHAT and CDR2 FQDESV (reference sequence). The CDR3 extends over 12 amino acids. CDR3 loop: CASSLVQDGAFF. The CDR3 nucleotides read TGTGCCAGCAGCTTAGTGCAGGATGGAGCTTTCTTT.

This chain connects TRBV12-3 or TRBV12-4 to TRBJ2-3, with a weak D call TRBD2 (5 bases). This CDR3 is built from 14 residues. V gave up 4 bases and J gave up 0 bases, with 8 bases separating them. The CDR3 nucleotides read TGTGCCAGCAGTTCTACTAGGAGCACAGATACGCAGTATTTT. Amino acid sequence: CASSSTRSTDTQYF.

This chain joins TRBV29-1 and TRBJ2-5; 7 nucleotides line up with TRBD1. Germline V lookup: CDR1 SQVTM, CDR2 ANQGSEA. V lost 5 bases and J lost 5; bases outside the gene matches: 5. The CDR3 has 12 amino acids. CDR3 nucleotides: TGCAGCGTTAATACAGGGGTGGAGACCCAGTACTTC. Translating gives CSVNTGVETQYF.

The CDR3 DNA follows: TGTGCCAGCACCCATAGGGTTGGAGCCGGCAACATTCAGTACTTC. Its protein is CASTHRVGAGNIQYF. This rearrangement joins TRBV7-9 to TRBJ2-4; D not resolved. CDR1 and CDR2 (germline): SEHNR, FQNEAQ (reference sequence). This CDR3 has 15 amino acids. The germline V and J ends were trimmed by 7 bases and 7 bases, with 20 bases remaining between them.

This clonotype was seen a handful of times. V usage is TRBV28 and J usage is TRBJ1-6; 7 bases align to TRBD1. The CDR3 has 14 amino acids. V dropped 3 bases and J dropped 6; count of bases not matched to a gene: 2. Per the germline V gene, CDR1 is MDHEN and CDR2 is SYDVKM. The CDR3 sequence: CASSFRQGNSPLHF. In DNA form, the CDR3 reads TGTGCCAGCAGTTTTCGACAGGGTAATTCACCCCTCCACTTT.

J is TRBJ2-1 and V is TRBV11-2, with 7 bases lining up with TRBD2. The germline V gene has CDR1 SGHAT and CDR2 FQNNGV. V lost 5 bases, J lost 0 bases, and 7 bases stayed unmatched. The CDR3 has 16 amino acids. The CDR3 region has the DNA TGTGCCAGCAGCGACGTAGCGGGTAGCTCCTACAATGAGCAGTTCTTC. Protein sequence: CASSDVAGSSYNEQFF.

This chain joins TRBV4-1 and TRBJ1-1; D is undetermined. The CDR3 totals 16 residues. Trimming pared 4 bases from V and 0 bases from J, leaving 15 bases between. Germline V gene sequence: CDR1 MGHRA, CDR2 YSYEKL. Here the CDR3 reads CASSLTAGPVNTEAFF. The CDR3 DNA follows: TGCGCCAGCAGCCTCACCGCAGGCCCAGTGAACACTGAAGCTTTCTTT.

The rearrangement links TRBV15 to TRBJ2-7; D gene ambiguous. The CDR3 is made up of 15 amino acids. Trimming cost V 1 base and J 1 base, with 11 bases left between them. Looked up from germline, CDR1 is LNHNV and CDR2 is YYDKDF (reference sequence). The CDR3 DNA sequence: TGTGCCACCAGCAGAGGCAGCGAGAATTCCTACGAGCAGTACTTC. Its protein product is CATSRGSENSYEQYF.

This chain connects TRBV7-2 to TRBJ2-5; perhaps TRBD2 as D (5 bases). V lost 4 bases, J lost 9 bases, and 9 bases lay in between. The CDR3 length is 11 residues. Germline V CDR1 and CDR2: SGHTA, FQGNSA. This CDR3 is CASSSRLPQYF. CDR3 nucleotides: TGTGCCAGCAGCTCGAGACTACCCCAGTACTTC.

CDR3 in amino acids: CASSPGGQPFTDTQYF. The CDR3 nucleotides are TGCGCCAGCAGCCCAGGGGGACAGCCGTTCACAGATACGCAGTATTTT. This chain uses TRBV4-1 with TRBJ2-3, with 7 bases that match TRBD1. This CDR3 spans 16 amino acids. Germline-derived CDR1 and CDR2 are MGHRA and YSYEKL. J gave up 2 bases and V 4 bases, and 9 bases lay outside the gene matches.

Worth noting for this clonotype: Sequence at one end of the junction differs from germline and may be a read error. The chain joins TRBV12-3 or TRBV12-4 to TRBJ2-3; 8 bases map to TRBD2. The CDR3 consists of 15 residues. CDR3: CASSIAGIRTDTQYF. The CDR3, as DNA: TGTGCCAGCAGTATAGCGGGGATTCGCACAGATACGCAGTATTTT.

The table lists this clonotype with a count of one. The CDR3 DNA reads as TGTGCCAGTACTGACAGGGGTCGCTCCTACGAGCAGTACTTC. It encodes CASTDRGRSYEQYF. The rearrangement links TRBV6-4 to TRBJ2-7; 8 nucleotides align to TRBD1. The CDR3 totals 14 residues. CDR1 MRHNA and CDR2 SNTAGT come from the germline V gene. V was pared by 9 bases and J by 0 bases, with 7 bases of the junction left unmatched.

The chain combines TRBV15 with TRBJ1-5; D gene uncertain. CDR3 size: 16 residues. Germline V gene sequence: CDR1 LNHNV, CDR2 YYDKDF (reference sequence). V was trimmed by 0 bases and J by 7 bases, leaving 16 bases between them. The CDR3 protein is CATSRDQRMVRQPQHF. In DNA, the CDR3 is TGTGCCACCAGCAGAGATCAAAGGATGGTCCGGCAGCCCCAGCATTTT.

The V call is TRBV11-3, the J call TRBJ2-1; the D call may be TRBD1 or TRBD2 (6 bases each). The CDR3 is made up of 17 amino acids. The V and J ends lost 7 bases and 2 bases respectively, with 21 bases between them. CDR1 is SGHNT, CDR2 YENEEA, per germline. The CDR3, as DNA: TGTGCCAGCACCGCCGGGGGCACTAGAAGCACCTACAATGAGCAGTTCTTC. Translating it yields CASTAGGTRSTYNEQFF.

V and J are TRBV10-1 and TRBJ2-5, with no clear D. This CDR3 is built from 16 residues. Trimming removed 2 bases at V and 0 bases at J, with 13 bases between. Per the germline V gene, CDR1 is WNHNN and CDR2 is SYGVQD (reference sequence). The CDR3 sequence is CASSERDRSYQETQYF. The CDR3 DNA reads TGCGCCAGCAGTGAGCGAGACCGCTCCTACCAAGAGACCCAGTACTTC.